This entry describes one T cell receptor beta chain. Its antigen is not known. In the same sample, other DNA sequences code for this CDR3. This specimen belongs to a study of graft-versus-host responses after intestinal transplantation. Study-wide results and limits: Maximum circulating GvH clone levels tracked with early post-transplant HvG decreases.

Measured with immunoSEQ multiplex PCR; TCRdb has only the in-frame clones, and not every one. The sample lists more than 40,000 clones; 90% to 95% were seen once. Between the trimmed V and J ends, which lost 4 bases and 3 bases, there was a span of 9 bases. This CDR3 comprises 13 residues. Looked up from germline, CDR1 is LNHDA and CDR2 is SQIVND (reference sequence). The origin of this receptor is a human donor who was the organ donor for an intestinal transplant. Here the sequenced sample was unstimulated CD8+ T cells sorted from spleen or lymph node cells, taken before transplant. The rearrangement joins TRBV19 to TRBJ1-1; a possible D gene is TRBD1 (5 bases). The CDR3 here is CASSTWGDTEAFF. For the CDR3, the DNA is TGTGCCAGTAGTACTTGGGGGGACACTGAAGCTTTCTTT.